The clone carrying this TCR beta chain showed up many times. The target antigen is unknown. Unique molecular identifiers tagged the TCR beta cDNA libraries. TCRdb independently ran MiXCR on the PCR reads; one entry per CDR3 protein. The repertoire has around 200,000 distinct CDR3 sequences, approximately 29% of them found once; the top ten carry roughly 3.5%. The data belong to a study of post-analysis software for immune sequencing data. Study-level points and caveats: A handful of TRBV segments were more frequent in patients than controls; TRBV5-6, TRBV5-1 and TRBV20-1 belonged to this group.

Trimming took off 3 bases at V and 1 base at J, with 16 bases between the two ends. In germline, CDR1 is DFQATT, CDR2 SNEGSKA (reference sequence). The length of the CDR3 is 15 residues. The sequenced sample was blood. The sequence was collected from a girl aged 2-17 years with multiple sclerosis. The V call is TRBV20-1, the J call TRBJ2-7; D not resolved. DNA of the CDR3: TGCAGTGCTAGGGCGACCAGCAGAGATTCCTACGAGCAGTACTTC. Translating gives CSARATSRDSYEQYF.